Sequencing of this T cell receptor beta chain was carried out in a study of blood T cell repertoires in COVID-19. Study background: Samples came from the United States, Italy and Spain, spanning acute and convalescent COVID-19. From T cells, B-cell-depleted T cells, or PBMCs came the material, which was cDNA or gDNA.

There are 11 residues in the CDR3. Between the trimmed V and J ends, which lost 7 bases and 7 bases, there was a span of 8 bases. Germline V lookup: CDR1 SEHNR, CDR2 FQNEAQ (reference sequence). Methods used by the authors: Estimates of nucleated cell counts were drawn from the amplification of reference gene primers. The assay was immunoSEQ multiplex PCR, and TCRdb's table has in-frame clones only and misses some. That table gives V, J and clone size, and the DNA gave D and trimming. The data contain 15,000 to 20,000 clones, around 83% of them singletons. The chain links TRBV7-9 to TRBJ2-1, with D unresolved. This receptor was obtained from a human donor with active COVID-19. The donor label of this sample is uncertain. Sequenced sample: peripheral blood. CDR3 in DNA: TGTGCCAGCACCCTCGCGAATGAGCAGTTCTTC. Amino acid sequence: CASTLANEQFF. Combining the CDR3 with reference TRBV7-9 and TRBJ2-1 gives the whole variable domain DTGVSQNPRHKITKRGQNVTFRCDPISEHNRLYWYRQTLGQGPEFLTYFQNEAQLEKSRLLSDRFSAERPKGSFSTLEIQRTEQGDSAMYLCASTLANEQFFGPGTRLTVL.